These T cell receptor beta chains were read from a single sample in a study of post-analysis software for immune sequencing data. Using its own MiXCR run on the PCR reads, TCRdb lists one record per CDR3 protein. The sample has about 820,000 distinct CDR3 sequences; approximately 53% are singletons. The sequenced sample consisted of blood. The receptors stem from a girl aged 5-17 years with multiple sclerosis. Both conserved end residues are part of each CDR3. A D gene is named only where the DNA matches it firmly. Clone size is shown for a subset of rows, as once, few, many or a class of expanded clone.

j_call,clone_size,d_call,v_call,cdr3_nt,cdr3_aa
TRBJ1-5,few,TRBD1,TRBV27,TGTGCCAGCAGTTTAGGGGAGGGGGCCGGGCAGCCCCAGCATTTT,CASSLGEGAGQPQHF
TRBJ1-2,-,-,TRBV29-1,TGCAGCGTTGAGAACAGCTTATATAACTATGGCTACACCTTC,CSVENSLYNYGYTF
TRBJ2-1,-,TRBD2,TRBV29-1,TGCAGCGTTGAACTAGCGGGACGTGCCTACAATGAGCAGTTCTTC,CSVELAGRAYNEQFF
TRBJ2-3,-,-,TRBV29-1,TGCAGCGTTGAACTACAGCTCAGCACAGATACGCAGTATTTT,CSVELQLSTDTQYF
TRBJ2-5,-,-,TRBV20-1,TGCAGTGCTAGCATGGGTCAAGAGACCCAGTACTTC,CSASMGQETQYF
TRBJ2-7,-,-,TRBV7-6,TGTGCCAGCAACTTTGGCACCGACTACGAGCAGTACTTC,CASNFGTDYEQYF
TRBJ2-1,-,-,TRBV20-1,TGCAGTGGTATCGGCGAGGGCCCGGGGAATGAGCAGTTCTTC,CSGIGEGPGNEQFF
TRBJ2-3,-,-,TRBV7-2,TGTGCCAGCAGCCGGGGACCGACGGAGACAGATACGCAGTATTTT,CASSRGPTETDTQYF
TRBJ2-7,-,-,TRBV20-1,TGCAGTGCTAGAGAGTCAGGGTCGGGGTACGAGCAGTACTTC,CSARESGSGYEQYF
TRBJ2-5,few,-,TRBV20-1,TGCAGTGCTAGGGCATTCCAAGAGACCCAGTACTTC,CSARAFQETQYF
TRBJ2-6,-,-,TRBV25-1,TGTGCCAGCAGTGATGAGGGCAGGGGAATATCTGGGGCCAACGTCCTGACTTTC,CASSDEGRGISGANVLTF
TRBJ1-1,-,-,TRBV5-1,TGCGCCAGCAGAGGGGTATCTGAAGCTTTCTTT,CASRGVSEAFF
TRBJ1-2,few,-,TRBV30,TGTGCCTGGGGTGGGACCCGGGGCTACACCTTC,CAWGGTRGYTF
TRBJ2-3,-,TRBD1,TRBV20-1,TGCAGTGCCGACAGGGGAGTCACAGATACGCAGTATTTT,CSADRGVTDTQYF
TRBJ2-3,few,-,TRBV7-3,TGTGCCAGCAGCCGAAGGGCGGGGATGGCAGATACGCAGTATTTT,CASSRRAGMADTQYF
TRBJ2-4,-,-,TRBV18,TGTGCCAGCTCACCTACAGATGCCAAAAACATTCAGTACTTC,CASSPTDAKNIQYF
TRBJ2-7,-,-,TRBV5-1,TGCGCCAGCACGTCCACCTTAACCTACGAGCAGTACTTC,CASTSTLTYEQYF
TRBJ2-3,-,TRBD2,TRBV18,TGTGCCAGCTCACCAGAGCGGGAGGCGTCCTTGCATACGCAGTATTTT,CASSPEREASLHTQYF
TRBJ2-5,few,TRBD2,TRBV28,TGTGCCAGCAGCCTGAGGGGCTCTAGCGGGGTACAAGAGACCCAGTACTTC,CASSLRGSSGVQETQYF
TRBJ2-5,few,-,TRBV7-3,TGTGCCAGCAGCCCGCAACTCCGGGACGGACAAGAGACCCAGTACTTC,CASSPQLRDGQETQYF
TRBJ1-1,-,-,TRBV4-1,TGCGCCAGCAGCCAGAGCAAAACCGGGATTTTCTGGGCTGAAGCTTTCTTT,CASSQSKTGIFWAEAFF
TRBJ2-7,few,-,TRBV5-1,TGCGCCAGCAGCCCCTACGGGGCCTACGAGCAGTACTTC,CASSPYGAYEQYF
TRBJ2-3,-,TRBD2,TRBV29-1,TGCAGCGTTGCGGACCCCATAGCGCTAGCGGGAGGCCCGGGCACAGATACGCAGTATTTT,CSVADPIALAGGPGTDTQYF
TRBJ2-1,few,TRBD1,TRBV29-1,TGCAGCGTTGTCTTTGGCGAAAGACAGGGAGCGAATGAGCAGTTCTTC,CSVVFGERQGANEQFF
TRBJ1-4,-,-,TRBV20-1,TGCAGTGCTATCGATGCAACTAATGAAAAACTGTTTTTT,CSAIDATNEKLFF
TRBJ2-1,once,TRBD2,TRBV20-1,TGCAGTGCTCCAAGGACTAGCTACAATGAGCAGTTCTTC,CSAPRTSYNEQFF
TRBJ2-3,-,-,TRBV7-9,TGTGCCAGCAGCCCCAGGGGCTCTAGCACAGATACGCAGTATTTT,CASSPRGSSTDTQYF
TRBJ2-5,few,-,TRBV29-1,TGCAGCGTTGAATGGCTACAAGAGACCCAGTACTTC,CSVEWLQETQYF
TRBJ2-7,-,-,TRBV20-1,TGCAGTGCTAGACTGGCACTAGTTTCCCACGAGCAGTACTTC,CSARLALVSHEQYF
TRBJ2-7,-,-,TRBV29-1,TGCAGCGTGGATAGCGGTACTGAGCAGTACTTC,CSVDSGTEQYF
TRBJ2-7,-,TRBD2,TRBV3-1,TGTGCCAGCAGCCAACTAGCGGTCTCCTACGAGCAGTACTTC,CASSQLAVSYEQYF
TRBJ2-6,few,-,TRBV14,TGTGCCAGCAGCCAAGTTCGCCCCGGGGACTTGTGGCCTGGGGCCAACGTCCTGACTTTC,CASSQVRPGDLWPGANVLTF
TRBJ1-1,-,-,TRBV15,TGTGCCACCAGCAGAGACCCCAGCGACACTGAGGCTTTCTTT,CATSRDPSDTEAFF
TRBJ2-4,-,-,TRBV6-1,TGTGCCAGCAGTGAGACAGTTCATAACATTCAGTACTTC,CASSETVHNIQYF
TRBJ1-5,-,-,TRBV7-2,TGTGCCAGCAGCTACACTCCGGGAATCCAGCATTTT,CASSYTPGIQHF
TRBJ2-5,few,TRBD1,TRBV28,TGTGCCAGCAGTTGGACAGGGGGCATGGATCTAGAGACCCAGTACTTC,CASSWTGGMDLETQYF
TRBJ2-5,few,TRBD2,TRBV20-1,TGCAGTGCTAGAGTATCTAGCGGGAGCGGATATCAAGAGACCCAGTACTTC,CSARVSSGSGYQETQYF
TRBJ2-1,-,-,TRBV11-2,TGTGCCAGCAGCTCCTTAGGGGGGAGAGCTCGGTACAATGAGCAGTTCTTC,CASSSLGGRARYNEQFF
TRBJ1-2,few,-,TRBV12-3/TRBV12-4,TGTGCCAGCAGTCTGTTGTCAGACTCGGGGTATTATGGCTACACCTTC,CASSLLSDSGYYGYTF
TRBJ2-1,-,TRBD2,TRBV10-3,TGTGCCATCAGTGAGTCGGTAGCGGGTTCCTACAATGAGCAGTTCTTC,CAISESVAGSYNEQFF
TRBJ2-7,-,-,TRBV3-1,TGTGCCAGCAGCCAAGTGGCCGGGAGCGCGCGGGGCGCCTACGAGCAGTACTTC,CASSQVAGSARGAYEQYF
TRBJ2-7,few,TRBD2,TRBV7-9,TGTGCCAGCAGCCCCTTCGCGGGAGAGCCGTTTTTTCTCGAGCAGTACTTC,CASSPFAGEPFFLEQYF
TRBJ1-5,-,-,TRBV29-1,TGCAGCGTTGGGGACTCTATGCGGGGTCAGCCCCAGCATTTT,CSVGDSMRGQPQHF
TRBJ2-3,once,TRBD2,TRBV20-1,TGCAGTGCAAAAGCGGGAGGGCCAAAAGATACGCAGTATTTT,CSAKAGGPKDTQYF